The entry below describes one TCR beta chain. Its antigen is unknown. This entry belongs to a study of Ad26.COV2.S vaccination and SARS-CoV-2 variants. Regarding treatment: some 20 received Ad26.COV2.S at low or high dose, single or two shots; about 5 received placebo; per-sample allocation not given. Material that was analyzed had been drawn on day 63 after the first vaccine or placebo injection. Trimming removed 1 base from V and 2 bases from J, with 6 bases in between. The CDR3 has 14 amino acids. The germline gives CDR1 SNHLY, CDR2 FYNNEI. Study-wide results and caveats: Analyses that measured TCR breadth and depth may have underestimated total T cell responses. After vaccination, reports described spike-specific CD8+ and CD4+ T cell responses as showing substantial breadth.

Profiled with immunoSEQ multiplex PCR; TCRdb holds only in-frame clones, not every one. The sample includes some 300,000 clones, over 80% of them seen just once. Source: peripheral blood, taken in a trial of Ad26.COV2.S vaccine versus placebo. The sequence derives from a person aged 18-60 years who received the Ad26.COV2.S COVID-19 vaccine or a placebo. V and J are TRBV2 and TRBJ2-4; no clear D. The CDR3 spells CASSEVRSKNIQYF. CDR3 DNA: TGTGCCAGCAGTGAAGTCAGGTCCAAAAACATTCAGTACTTC.